The clone carrying this T cell receptor beta chain appeared a few times. The data originate from a study of response to subunit inactivated influenza vaccine. TCRdb reprocessed the RT-PCR reads with MiXCR, giving one entry per CDR3 protein. Here the sample spans around 600,000 distinct CDR3 sequences, roughly 12% being singletons. Germline V gene lookup returns CDR1 SGHRS and CDR2 YFSETQ. Trimming took off 4 bases at V and 6 bases at J, with 15 bases between the two ends. The CDR3 is made up of 14 amino acids. This sample also belongs to another study, concerning T cells expressing NK-cell markers. From that second work: Scientists made TCR beta cDNA using 5'RACE template switching with UMIs. Serological testing identified seven of the eight sequenced donors as HCMV-seropositive and one as seronegative.

Sequencing used PBMCs from blood, obtained on the day of vaccination. This sequence joins TRBV5-1 and TRBJ2-3; tentative D call: TRBD2 (6 bases). The origin of this receptor is a man in his fifties or sixties who received an inactivated influenza vaccine. The DNA for the CDR3 is TGCGCCAGCAGCGGGGGACTCCGCGCGGATACGCAGTATTTT. The encoded protein is CASSGGLRADTQYF.